This T cell receptor beta chain was sequenced in a study of TIL therapy for anti-PD-1-resistant metastatic lung cancer. Study-wide results and caveats: Many TIL product clones were absent from baseline tumor, suggesting clonal contraction. Treatment-naive, never-smoker and oncogene-addicted patients were overrepresented in this highly selected cohort.

This clone was picked up one time. Its antigen remains unknown. The immunoSEQ assay was v3. Sequenced by immunoSEQ multiplex PCR; TCRdb stores in-frame clones only, minus some. This sample has around 5,300 clones, with around three fifths found just once. Time point defined: pre-treatment sample, taken before nivolumab and TIL therapy. The tumor samples were excised metastases, mostly pleural nodules or supraclavicular lymph nodes. Sequencing was performed on tumor tissue, taken at baseline. This TCR was sampled from a man between 65 and 79 years old with non-small cell lung cancer.

CDR3 sequence reads: CASSPPGRGTYKRYEQYF. In DNA, the CDR3 is TGTGCCAGCAGCCCCCCGGGTAGAGGGACCTACAAGAGGTACGAGCAGTACTTC. The J gene is TRBJ2-7, the V gene TRBV7-2; D tentatively fits TRBD1 or TRBD2 (5 bases each). V was shortened by 5 bases and J by 4 bases, with 27 bases between the two germline ends. CDR3 length: 18 amino acids. The germline CDR1 and CDR2 sequences are SGHTA and FQGNSA.